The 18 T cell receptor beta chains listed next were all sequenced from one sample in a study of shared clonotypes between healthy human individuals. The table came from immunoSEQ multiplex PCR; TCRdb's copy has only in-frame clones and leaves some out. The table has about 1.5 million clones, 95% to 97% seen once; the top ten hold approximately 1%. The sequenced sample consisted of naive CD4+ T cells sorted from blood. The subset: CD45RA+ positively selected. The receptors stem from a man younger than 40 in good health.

For the CDR3, the DNA is TGTGCCAGCAGCTTCTATGGCGGGAACACCGGGGAGCTGTTTTTT. Encoded protein: CASSFYGGNTGELFF. The V gene is TRBV7-9, the J gene TRBJ2-2; the D is unclear. CDR1 is SEHNR, CDR2 FQNEAQ, per germline (reference sequence). With 3 bases removed from V and 1 base from J, the gap between germline ends came to 9 bases. This CDR3 is 15 amino acids long.

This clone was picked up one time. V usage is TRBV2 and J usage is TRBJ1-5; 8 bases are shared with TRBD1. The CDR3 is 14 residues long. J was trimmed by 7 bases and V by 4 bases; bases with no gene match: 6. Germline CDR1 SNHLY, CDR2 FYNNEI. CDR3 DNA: TGTGCCAGCAGTGCTCGGACAGGGAACCAGCCCCAGCATTTT. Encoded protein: CASSARTGNQPQHF.

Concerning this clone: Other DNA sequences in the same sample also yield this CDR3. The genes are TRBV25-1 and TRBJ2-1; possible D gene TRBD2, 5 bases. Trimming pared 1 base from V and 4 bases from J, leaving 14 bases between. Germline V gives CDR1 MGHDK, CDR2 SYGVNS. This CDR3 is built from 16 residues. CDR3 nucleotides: TGTGCCAGCAGTGAATGGGGTGGGAGTGGATACAATGAGCAGTTCTTC. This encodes CASSEWGGSGYNEQFF.

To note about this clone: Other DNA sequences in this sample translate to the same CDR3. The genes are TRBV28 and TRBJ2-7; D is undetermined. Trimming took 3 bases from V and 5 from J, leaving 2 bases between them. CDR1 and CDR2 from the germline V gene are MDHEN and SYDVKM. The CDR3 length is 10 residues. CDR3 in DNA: TGTGCCAGCAGTTTTAACGAGCAGTACTTC. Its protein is CASSFNEQYF. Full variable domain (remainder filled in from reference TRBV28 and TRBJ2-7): DVKVTQSSRYLVKRTGEKVFLECVQDMDHENMFWYRQDPGLGLRLIYFSYDVKMKEKGDIPEGYSVSREKKERFSLILESASTNQTSMYLCASSFNEQYFGPGTRLTVT.

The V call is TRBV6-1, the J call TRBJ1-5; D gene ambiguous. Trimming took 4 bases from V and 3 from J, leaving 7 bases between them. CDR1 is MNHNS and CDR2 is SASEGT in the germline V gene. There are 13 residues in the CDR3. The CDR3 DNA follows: TGTGCCAGCAGTGTTACTCCCAATCAGCCCCAGCATTTT. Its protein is CASSVTPNQPQHF.

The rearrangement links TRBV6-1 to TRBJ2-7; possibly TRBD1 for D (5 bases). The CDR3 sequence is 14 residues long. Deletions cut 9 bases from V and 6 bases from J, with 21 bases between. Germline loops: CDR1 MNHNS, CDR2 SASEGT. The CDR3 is CASRPAGSPSEQYF. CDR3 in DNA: TGTGCCAGTAGACCAGCAGGGTCTCCCTCCGAGCAGTACTTC.

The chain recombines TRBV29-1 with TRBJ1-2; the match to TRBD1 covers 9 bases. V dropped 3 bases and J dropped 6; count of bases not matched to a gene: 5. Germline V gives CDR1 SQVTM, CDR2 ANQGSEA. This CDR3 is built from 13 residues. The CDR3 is CSVEDRGFHGYTF. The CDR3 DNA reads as TGCAGCGTTGAGGACAGGGGATTTCATGGCTACACCTTC.

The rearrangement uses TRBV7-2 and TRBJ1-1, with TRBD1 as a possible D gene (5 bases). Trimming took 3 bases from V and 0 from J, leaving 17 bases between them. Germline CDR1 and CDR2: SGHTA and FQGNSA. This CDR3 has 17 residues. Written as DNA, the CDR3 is TGTGCCAGCAGCTTTCGATGGGGCAGTTTCATGAACACTGAAGCTTTCTTT. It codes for CASSFRWGSFMNTEAFF.

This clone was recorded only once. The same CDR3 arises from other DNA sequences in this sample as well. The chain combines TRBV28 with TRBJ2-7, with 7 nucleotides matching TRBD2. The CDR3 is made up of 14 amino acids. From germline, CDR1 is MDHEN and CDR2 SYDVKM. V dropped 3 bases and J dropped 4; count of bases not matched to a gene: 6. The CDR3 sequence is CASSFGGSSYEQYF. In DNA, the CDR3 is TGTGCCAGCAGTTTCGGCGGGAGCTCTTACGAGCAGTACTTC.

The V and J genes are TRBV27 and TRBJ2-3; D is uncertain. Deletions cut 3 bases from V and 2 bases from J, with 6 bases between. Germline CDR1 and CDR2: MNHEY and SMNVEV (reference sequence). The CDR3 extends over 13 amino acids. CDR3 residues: CASSFRTTDTQYF. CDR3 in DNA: TGTGCCAGCAGTTTTAGGACCACAGATACGCAGTATTTT.

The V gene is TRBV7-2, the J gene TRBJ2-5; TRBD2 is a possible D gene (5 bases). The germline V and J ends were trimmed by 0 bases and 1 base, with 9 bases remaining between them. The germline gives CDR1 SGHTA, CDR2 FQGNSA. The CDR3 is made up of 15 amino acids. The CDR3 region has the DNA TGTGCCAGCAGCTTAGCGTGGGGAGTCCAAGAGACCCAGTACTTC. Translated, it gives CASSLAWGVQETQYF.

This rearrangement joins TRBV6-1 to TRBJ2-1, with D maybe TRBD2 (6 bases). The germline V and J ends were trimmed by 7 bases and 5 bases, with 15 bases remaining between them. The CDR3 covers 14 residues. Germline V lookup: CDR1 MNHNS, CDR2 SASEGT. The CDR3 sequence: CASKFQPGDNEQFF. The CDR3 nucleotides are TGTGCCAGCAAATTTCAACCGGGGGACAATGAGCAGTTCTTC.

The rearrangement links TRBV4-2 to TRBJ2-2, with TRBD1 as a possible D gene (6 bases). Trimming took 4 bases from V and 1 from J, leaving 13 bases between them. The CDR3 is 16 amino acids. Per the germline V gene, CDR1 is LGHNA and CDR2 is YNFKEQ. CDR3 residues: CASSPGVQENTGELFF. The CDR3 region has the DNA TGTGCCAGCAGCCCAGGGGTACAGGAGAACACCGGGGAGCTGTTTTTT.

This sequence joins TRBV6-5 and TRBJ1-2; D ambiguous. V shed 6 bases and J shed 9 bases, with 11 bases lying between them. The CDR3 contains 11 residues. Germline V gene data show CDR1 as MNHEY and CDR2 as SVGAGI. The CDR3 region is CASSSTRRYTF. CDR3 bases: TGTGCCAGCAGCTCGACCCGCCGCTACACCTTC.

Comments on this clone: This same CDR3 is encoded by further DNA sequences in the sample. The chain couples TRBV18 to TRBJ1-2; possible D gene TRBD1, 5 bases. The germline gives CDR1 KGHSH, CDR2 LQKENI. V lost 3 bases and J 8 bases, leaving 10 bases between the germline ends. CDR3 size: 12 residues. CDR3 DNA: TGTGCCAGCTCACCTACAGGTGGAGGCTACACCTTC. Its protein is CASSPTGGGYTF. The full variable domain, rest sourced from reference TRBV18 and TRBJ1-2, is NAGVMQNPRHLVRRRGQEARLRCSPMKGHSHVYWYRQLPEEGLKFMVYLQKENIIDESGMPKERFSAEFPKEGPSILRIQQVVRGDSAAYFCASSPTGGGYTFGSGTRLTVV.

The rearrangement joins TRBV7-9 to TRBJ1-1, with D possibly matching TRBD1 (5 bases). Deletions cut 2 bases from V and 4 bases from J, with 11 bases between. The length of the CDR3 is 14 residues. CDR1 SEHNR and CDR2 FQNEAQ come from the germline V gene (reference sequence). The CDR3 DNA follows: TGTGCCAGCAGCTTATTGGGGGGAGGCACTGAAGCTTTCTTT. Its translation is CASSLLGGGTEAFF.

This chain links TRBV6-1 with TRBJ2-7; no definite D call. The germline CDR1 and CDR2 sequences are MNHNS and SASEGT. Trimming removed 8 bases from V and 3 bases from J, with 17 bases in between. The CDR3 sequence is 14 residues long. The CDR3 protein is CASCRSAGNYEQYF. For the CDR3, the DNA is TGTGCCAGCTGTCGTTCGGCAGGAAACTACGAGCAGTACTTC.

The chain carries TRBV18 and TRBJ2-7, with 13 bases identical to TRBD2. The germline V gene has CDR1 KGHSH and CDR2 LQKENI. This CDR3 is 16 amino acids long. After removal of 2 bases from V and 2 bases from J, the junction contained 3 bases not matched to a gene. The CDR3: CASSPGGLAGAYEQYF. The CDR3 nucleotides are TGTGCCAGCTCACCAGGCGGACTAGCGGGAGCCTACGAGCAGTACTTC.